The next 4 T cell receptor beta chains were all read from a single sample in a study of control samples from healthy donors and cancer patients. Sequencing was performed with immunoSEQ multiplex PCR; in TCRdb, only in-frame clones are kept and a portion is missing. Of about 63,000 clones in the sample, about 87% are singletons; the top ten hold about 13%. The sequenced sample was PBMCs. The receptors were sampled from an older woman with lung cancer.

V is TRBV6-5 and J is TRBJ2-5; TRBD1 aligns across 7 bases. V lost 4 bases to trimming and J lost 5 bases; unmatched junction nucleotides: 7. Per the germline V gene, CDR1 is MNHEY and CDR2 is SVGAGI. This CDR3 is built from 14 residues. The CDR3, as DNA: TGTGCCAGCAGTTCCCCGACAGGGACGGAGACCCAGTACTTC. It encodes CASSSPTGTETQYF.

Here the CDR3 reads CASSVAGGLTGELFF. The DNA for the CDR3 is TGTGCCAGCAGTGTAGCGGGGGGCCTAACCGGGGAGCTGTTTTTT. The rearrangement links TRBV25-1 to TRBJ2-2, with TRBD2 matching 10 bases. Germline values: CDR1 MGHDK, CDR2 SYGVNS. This CDR3 has 15 residues. Trimming cost V 4 bases and J 5 bases; bases outside gene matches: 4.

The chain is built from TRBV6-5 and TRBJ2-2; D is possibly TRBD1 (5 bases). V lost 0 bases, J lost 6 bases, and 11 bases lay in between. This CDR3 spans 15 amino acids. Germline CDR1 and CDR2: MNHEY and SVGAGI. The CDR3 region is CASSYSIAGSGELFF. For the CDR3, the DNA is TGTGCCAGCAGTTACTCGATTGCAGGGTCCGGGGAGCTGTTTTTT.

The rearrangement links TRBV4-1 to TRBJ2-3; tentative D call: TRBD2 (6 bases). Trimming shortened V by 1 base and J by 4 bases, and 12 bases separated the two germline ends. Looked up from germline, CDR1 is MGHRA and CDR2 is YSYEKL. The CDR3 covers 15 residues. The chain's CDR3 is CASSQGWRDSDTQYF. DNA of the CDR3: TGCGCCAGCAGCCAAGGGTGGAGGGACTCAGATACGCAGTATTTT.